This is a list of T cell receptor beta chains from one sample in a study of human T cells and chemical hapten exposure. MiXCR, run by TCRdb on the RACE reads, gives a single entry per CDR3 protein. The profile shows about 380,000 distinct CDR3 sequences, 6% to 7% of them singletons. The sequenced sample was whole blood, obtained in connection with sensitization to the hapten diphenylcyclopropenone (DPC). The receptors here all came from a woman aged 18-29 years with alopecia areata. Some clones in this sample may be carry-over from other donors' samples. CDR3s include the opening cysteine and the closing phenylalanine or tryptophan. A clone size is listed for some rows: how often the clone was seen (once, few, many), or a class if it is expanded.

TRBV4-3 16 NA CASSQVLGGRDTEAFF
TRBV2 11 NA CASSARTEAFF
TRBV4-3 15 NA CASSQEIGLNTEAFF
TRBV29-1 16 many CSVDLSSGGFTDTQYF
TRBV6-4 15 many CASSGRESSYNEQFF
TRBV18 11 NA CASSPEDGLFF
TRBV27 12 NA CASSPGLATQYF
TRBV29-1 16 NA CSVGGEAGALNQPQHF
TRBV25-1 15 NA CASSDERTVGGELFF
TRBV5-5 15 many CASSLRHSDPYEQYF
TRBV6-2/TRBV6-3 13 many CASRTPEGAEAFF
TRBV11-1 14 many CASSFGETTDTQYF
TRBV6-2/TRBV6-3 14 NA CASSYFRGSGELFF
TRBV12-3/TRBV12-4 13 many CASSFLMNTEAFF
TRBV12-3/TRBV12-4 14 few CASRPDWNTGELFF
TRBV5-1 12 many CASSPPGTEAFF
TRBV4-3 23 NA CASSQDNLVGLAGGRGSYNEQFF
TRBV9 15 few CASSVASSVARELFF
TRBV7-2 15 NA CASSLALGVGSPLHF
TRBV28 15 many CASSLAGTGLYEQYF
TRBV10-3 14 NA CAISDPKSTDTQYF
TRBV10-2 12 many CASSVALYGYTF
TRBV20-1 13 many CSAIRFSGNTIYF
TRBV6-6 16 few CASSYSKTGDVNEQFF
TRBV5-1 15 few CASSLVAGDGNTIYF
TRBV20-1 14 NA CSARDPSGETEAFF
TRBV18 14 NA CASSLTGAGDEQYF
TRBV13 16 NA CASSLSSAPSSYEQYF
TRBV15 15 many CATSRDKLGGNTIYF
TRBV29-1 11 many CSVGFGNTIYF
TRBV3-1 14 many CASSQSGQGDEQYF
TRBV20-1 13 NA CSAEGQGIHEQYF
TRBV3-1 19 NA CASSRDIMVEPGQQETQYF
TRBV20-1 14 few CSARVPGGASEQYF
TRBV7-9 13 NA CASSYTGGHGYTF
TRBV6-6 13 many CASSLTVGSPLHF
TRBV10-3 14 few CAISELTGPYEQYF
TRBV18 16 many CASSRGRTEGNQPQHF
TRBV28 16 NA CASSLLGRGDGYEQYF
TRBV4-1 13 few CASSQVGPGQPHF
TRBV29-1 14 few CSGRLAGLFNEQFF
TRBV3-1 16 many CASSQEYGGVNSPLHF
TRBV5-1 16 few CASSPGTFTGTDTQYF
TRBV2 15 many CASTLDNSGANVLTF
TRBV5-6 13 many CASSLGTDYGYTF
TRBV20-1 16 NA CSARQLAGGTQETQYF
TRBV6-5 15 many CASSYRGQGNYGYTF
TRBV3-1 14 few CASSQVWPPDTQYF
TRBV20-1 16 NA CSARAYMTDRNYEQYF
TRBV7-9 16 many CASSLDLAGRTDTQYF
TRBV5-1 15 few CASSPDGSSYNEQFF